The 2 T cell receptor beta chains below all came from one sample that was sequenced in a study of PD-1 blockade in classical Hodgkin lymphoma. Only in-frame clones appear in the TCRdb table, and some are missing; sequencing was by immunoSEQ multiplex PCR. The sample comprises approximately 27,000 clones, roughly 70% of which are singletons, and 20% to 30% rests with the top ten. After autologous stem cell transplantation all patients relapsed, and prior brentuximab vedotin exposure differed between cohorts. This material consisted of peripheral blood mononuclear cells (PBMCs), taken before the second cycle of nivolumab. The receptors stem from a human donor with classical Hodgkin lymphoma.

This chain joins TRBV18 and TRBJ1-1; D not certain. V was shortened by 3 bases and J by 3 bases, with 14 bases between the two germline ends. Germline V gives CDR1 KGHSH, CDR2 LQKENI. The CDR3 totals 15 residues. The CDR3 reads CASSPTRIEDTEAFF. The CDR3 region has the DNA TGTGCCAGCTCACCTACCCGGATTGAAGACACTGAAGCTTTCTTT.

CDR3 nucleotides: TGTGCCAGCAGCTTTAGCGGGGCAGAGACCCAGTACTTC. This sequence encodes CASSFSGAETQYF. V and J are TRBV5-4 and TRBJ2-5; 8 bases align to TRBD2. The CDR3 consists of 13 residues. V was clipped by 2 bases and J by 4 bases; unmatched bases: 1. From germline, CDR1 is SGHNT and CDR2 YYREEE (reference sequence).